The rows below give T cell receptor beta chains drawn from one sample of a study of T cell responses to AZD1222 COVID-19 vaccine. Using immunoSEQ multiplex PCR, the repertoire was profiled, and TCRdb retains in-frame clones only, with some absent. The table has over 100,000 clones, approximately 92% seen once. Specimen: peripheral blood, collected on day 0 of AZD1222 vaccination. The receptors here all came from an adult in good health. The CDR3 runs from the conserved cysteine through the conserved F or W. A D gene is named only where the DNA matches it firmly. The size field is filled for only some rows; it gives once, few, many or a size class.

CDR3 protein: CASSERGATGELFF
CDR3 DNA: TGTGCCAGCAGTGAAAGGGGGGCTACCGGGGAGCTGTTTTTT
D gene: NA
clone size: NA
V gene: TRBV2
CDR3 length: 14
J gene: TRBJ2-2

CDR3 protein: CASSLAGPVSTPQHF
CDR3 DNA: TGCGCCAGCAGCTTGGCCGGGCCGGTGTCAACGCCCCAGCATTTT
D gene: NA
clone size: NA
V gene: TRBV5-1
CDR3 length: 15
J gene: TRBJ1-5

CDR3 protein: CAWTTGSNQPQHF
CDR3 DNA: TGTGCCTGGACGACAGGGAGCAATCAGCCCCAGCATTTT
D gene: TRBD1
clone size: NA
V gene: TRBV30
CDR3 length: 13
J gene: TRBJ1-5

CDR3 protein: CASSFRNSYEQYF
CDR3 DNA: TGTGCCAGCAGCTTCCGGAACTCCTACGAGCAGTACTTC
D gene: NA
clone size: NA
V gene: TRBV5-6
CDR3 length: 13
J gene: TRBJ2-7

CDR3 protein: CASSWLTGDGYEQYF
CDR3 DNA: TGTGCCAGCAGCTGGCTGACAGGGGATGGCTACGAGCAGTACTTC
D gene: TRBD1
clone size: few
V gene: TRBV5-6
CDR3 length: 15
J gene: TRBJ2-7

CDR3 protein: CASSVWGDRAFEQFF
CDR3 DNA: TGTGCCAGTAGTGTGTGGGGGGACAGGGCTTTTGAGCAGTTCTTC
D gene: TRBD1
clone size: NA
V gene: TRBV19
CDR3 length: 15
J gene: TRBJ2-1

CDR3 protein: CASSFRADTEAFF
CDR3 DNA: TGTGCCAGCAGTTTCAGGGCGGACACTGAAGCTTTCTTT
D gene: NA
clone size: NA
V gene: TRBV12-3/TRBV12-4
CDR3 length: 13
J gene: TRBJ1-1

CDR3 protein: CASSHSTSREKLFF
CDR3 DNA: TGTGCCAGCAGCCATTCTACGTCTCGGGAAAAACTGTTTTTT
D gene: NA
clone size: NA
V gene: TRBV7-9
CDR3 length: 14
J gene: TRBJ1-4

CDR3 protein: CASSQRDRGLYNSPLHF
CDR3 DNA: TGTGCCAGCAGCCAGAGGGACAGGGGGCTTTATAATTCACCCCTCCACTTT
D gene: TRBD1
clone size: NA
V gene: TRBV3-1/TRBV3-2
CDR3 length: 17
J gene: TRBJ1-6

CDR3 protein: CASSPTTSVLTDTQYF
CDR3 DNA: TGCGCCAGCAGCCCTACCACTAGCGTACTCACAGATACGCAGTATTTT
D gene: TRBD2
clone size: NA
V gene: TRBV4-3
CDR3 length: 16
J gene: TRBJ2-3

CDR3 protein: CSVEDGWAGEQFF
CDR3 DNA: TGCAGCGTTGAAGATGGGTGGGCAGGTGAGCAGTTCTTC
D gene: NA
clone size: NA
V gene: TRBV29-1
CDR3 length: 13
J gene: TRBJ2-1

CDR3 protein: CASNGGTGLKKLFF
CDR3 DNA: TGTGCCAGCAACGGCGGGACAGGTTTAAAAAAACTGTTTTTT
D gene: TRBD1
clone size: NA
V gene: TRBV28
CDR3 length: 14
J gene: TRBJ1-4

CDR3 protein: CASSLKETQYF
CDR3 DNA: TGTGCCAGCAGTTTAAAAGAGACCCAGTACTTC
D gene: NA
clone size: NA
V gene: TRBV28
CDR3 length: 11
J gene: TRBJ2-5

CDR3 protein: CASHVGTGDRIGGYTF
CDR3 DNA: TGTGCCAGCCACGTAGGGACAGGGGACCGAATCGGTGGCTACACCTTC
D gene: TRBD1
clone size: few
V gene: TRBV27
CDR3 length: 16
J gene: TRBJ1-2

CDR3 protein: CASSDSLGAWGNTIYF
CDR3 DNA: TGTGCCAGCAGCGACTCCTTAGGGGCTTGGGGAAACACCATATATTTT
D gene: NA
clone size: few
V gene: TRBV2
CDR3 length: 16
J gene: TRBJ1-3

CDR3 protein: CASRGAPGNTIYF
CDR3 DNA: TGTGCCAGCAGAGGGGCACCTGGAAACACCATATATTTT
D gene: NA
clone size: NA
V gene: TRBV9
CDR3 length: 13
J gene: TRBJ1-3

CDR3 protein: CASSLDRGAGANVLTF
CDR3 DNA: TGCGCCAGCAGCTTGGACCGAGGGGCTGGGGCCAACGTCCTGACTTTC
D gene: NA
clone size: NA
V gene: TRBV5-1
CDR3 length: 16
J gene: TRBJ2-6